This T cell receptor beta chain was identified during a study of cytomegalovirus exposure and HLA in healthy donors. Whole-study findings and limits: In vitro checks showed that a few CMV-associated chains really do target CMV antigens. Some TCR beta chains (approximately 180 of them) were listed as cytomegalovirus-associated.

On this clone: The antigen is undetermined.

Profiled with immunoSEQ multiplex PCR; TCRdb holds only in-frame clones, not every one. The sample consists of under 200,000 clones, 91% of them appearing once. The ends lost 6 bases at V and 4 bases at J; junction bases unmatched: 11. The length of the CDR3 is 16 residues. Germline assignment: CDR1 KGHSH and CDR2 LQKENI. This TCR was sampled from a woman aged 18 to 35 in good health and CMV-seropositive. The sequenced sample was PBMCs. The V gene is TRBV18, the J gene TRBJ2-3; 9 nucleotides match TRBD2. The CDR3 is CASSLDTSGSSDTQYF. As DNA, the CDR3 is TGTGCCAGCTCCCTGGATACTAGCGGGTCGTCAGATACGCAGTATTTT.